Below, 5 T cell receptor beta chains from the same sample are listed, as sequenced in a study of OX40 agonist ivuxolimab in advanced cancers. TCRdb's table, derived via immunoSEQ multiplex PCR, lists solely in-frame clones and lacks some. The table includes about 48,000 clones, approximately 81% detected once. The sequencing here drew on CD4+ or CD8+ T cells sorted from blood, taken in a trial of the OX40 agonist ivuxolimab. The receptor source for this set is an adult with an advanced solid tumor such as melanoma, head and neck, liver or kidney cancer.

The chain employs TRBV5-1 and TRBJ2-1, with D possibly TRBD1 on 5 matching bases. This CDR3 contains 15 residues. Between the trimmed V and J ends, which lost 0 bases and 10 bases, there was a span of 17 bases. CDR1 SGHRS and CDR2 YFSETQ come from the germline V gene. In DNA, the CDR3 is TGCGCCAGCAGCTTGGAAGGCAGGGAAAAAAACGAGCAGTTCTTC. The encoded protein is CASSLEGREKNEQFF.

The rearrangement links TRBV18 to TRBJ1-5, with TRBD1 matching 10 bases. This CDR3 region has 15 residues. The trim removed 5 bases at V and 3 bases at J, leaving 4 bases unmatched. CDR1 and CDR2 (germline): KGHSH, LQKENI. The CDR3 loop reads CASSTGQGNNQPQHF. The CDR3 coding sequence is TGTGCCAGCTCAACGGGACAGGGGAACAATCAGCCCCAGCATTTT.

The chain recombines TRBV30 with TRBJ1-2; D is ambiguous. Trimming shortened V by 4 bases and J by 6 bases, and 12 bases separated the two germline ends. CDR3 length equals 12 residues. CDR1 is GTSNPN, CDR2 SVGIG, per germline (reference sequence). DNA for the CDR3: TGTGCCTGGATTACAGTAACCCATGGCTACACCTTC. Translating gives CAWITVTHGYTF. Full variable domain (missing parts from reference TRBV30 and TRBJ1-2): SQTIHQWPATLVQPVGSPLSLECTVEGTSNPNLYWYRQAAGRGLQLLFYSVGIGQISSEVPQNLSASRPQDRQFILSSKKLLLSDSGFYLCAWITVTHGYTFGSGTRLTVV.

The rearrangement uses TRBV28 and TRBJ2-7; a weak D match, TRBD1 (6 bases). Trimming removed 1 base from V and 3 bases from J, with 13 bases in between. The CDR3 totals 15 residues. CDR1 and CDR2 (germline): MDHEN, SYDVKM. The CDR3: CASSLLRQGNYEQYF. The CDR3 region has the DNA TGTGCCAGCAGTTTATTACGGCAGGGGAACTACGAGCAGTACTTC.

The rearrangement uses TRBV5-1 and TRBJ2-7; D is unresolved. Deletions cut 3 bases from V and 2 bases from J, with 12 bases between. CDR1 and CDR2 from the germline V gene are SGHRS and YFSETQ. CDR3 length equals 14 residues. CDR3 coding DNA: TGCGCCAGCAGCTCAGGTCAGGATCCCTACGAGCAGTACTTC. This encodes CASSSGQDPYEQYF.